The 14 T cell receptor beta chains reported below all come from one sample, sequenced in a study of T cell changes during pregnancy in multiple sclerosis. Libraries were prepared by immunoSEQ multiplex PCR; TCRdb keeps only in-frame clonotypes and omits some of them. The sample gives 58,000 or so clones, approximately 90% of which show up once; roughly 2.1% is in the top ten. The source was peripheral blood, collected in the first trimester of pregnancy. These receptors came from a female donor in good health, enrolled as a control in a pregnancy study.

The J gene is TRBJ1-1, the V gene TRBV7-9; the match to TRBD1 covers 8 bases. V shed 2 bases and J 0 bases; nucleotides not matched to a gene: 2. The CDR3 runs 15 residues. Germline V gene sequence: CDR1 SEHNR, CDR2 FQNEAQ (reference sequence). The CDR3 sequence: CASSLQGAVNTEAFF. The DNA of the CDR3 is TGTGCCAGCAGCTTACAGGGGGCGGTGAACACTGAAGCTTTCTTT.

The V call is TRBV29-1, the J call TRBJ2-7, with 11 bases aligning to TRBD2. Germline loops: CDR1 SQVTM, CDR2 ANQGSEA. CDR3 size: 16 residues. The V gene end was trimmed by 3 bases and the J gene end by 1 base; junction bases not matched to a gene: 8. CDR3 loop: CSVDGSGRGRSYEQYF. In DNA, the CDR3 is TGCAGCGTTGACGGTAGCGGGAGGGGTAGATCCTACGAGCAGTACTTC.

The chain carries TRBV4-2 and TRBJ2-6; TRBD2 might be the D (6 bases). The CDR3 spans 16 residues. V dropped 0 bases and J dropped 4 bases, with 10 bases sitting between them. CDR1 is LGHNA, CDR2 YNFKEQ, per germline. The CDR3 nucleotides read TGTGCCAGCAGCCAAGAGGAGGGCGCGGGGGCCAACGTCCTGACTTTC. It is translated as CASSQEEGAGANVLTF.

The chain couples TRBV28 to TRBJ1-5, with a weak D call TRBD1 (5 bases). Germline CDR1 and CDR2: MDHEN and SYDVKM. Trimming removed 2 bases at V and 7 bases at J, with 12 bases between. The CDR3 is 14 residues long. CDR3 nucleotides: TGTGCCAGCAGTTTAGCCAGGGTGGTACAGCCCCAGCATTTT. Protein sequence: CASSLARVVQPQHF.

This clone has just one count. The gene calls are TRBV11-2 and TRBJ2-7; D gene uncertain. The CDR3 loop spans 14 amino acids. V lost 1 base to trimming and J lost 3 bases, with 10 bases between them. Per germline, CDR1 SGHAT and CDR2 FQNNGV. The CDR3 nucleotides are TGTGCCAGCAGCTTAGCGCAGCGAAACTACGAGCAGTACTTC. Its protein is CASSLAQRNYEQYF.

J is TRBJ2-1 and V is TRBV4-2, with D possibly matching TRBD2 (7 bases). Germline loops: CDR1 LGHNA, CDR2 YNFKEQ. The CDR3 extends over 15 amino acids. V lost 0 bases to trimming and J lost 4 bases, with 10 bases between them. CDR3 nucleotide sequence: TGTGCCAGCAGCCAAGAGAAGGGGGGGTACAATGAGCAGTTCTTC. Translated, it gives CASSQEKGGYNEQFF.

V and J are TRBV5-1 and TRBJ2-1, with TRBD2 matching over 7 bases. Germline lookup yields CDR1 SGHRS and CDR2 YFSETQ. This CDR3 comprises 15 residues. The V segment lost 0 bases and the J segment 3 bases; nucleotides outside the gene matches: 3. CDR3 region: CASSLALADYNEQFF. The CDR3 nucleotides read TGCGCCAGCAGCTTGGCCCTAGCGGACTACAATGAGCAGTTCTTC.

The CDR3 reads CASSESDSPYF. DNA for the CDR3: TGTGCCAGCAGTGAGTCGGACTCTCCGTACTTC. The chain has TRBV2 and TRBJ2-4; D is possibly TRBD2 (5 bases). Trimming took 3 bases from V and 15 from J, leaving 12 bases between them. Germline CDR1 SNHLY, CDR2 FYNNEI. This CDR3 region has 11 residues.

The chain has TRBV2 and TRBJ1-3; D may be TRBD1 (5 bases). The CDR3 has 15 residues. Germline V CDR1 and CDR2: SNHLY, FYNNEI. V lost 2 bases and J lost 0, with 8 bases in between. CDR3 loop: CASSEQGPSGNTIYF. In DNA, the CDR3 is TGTGCCAGCAGTGAACAGGGCCCCTCTGGAAACACCATATATTTT.

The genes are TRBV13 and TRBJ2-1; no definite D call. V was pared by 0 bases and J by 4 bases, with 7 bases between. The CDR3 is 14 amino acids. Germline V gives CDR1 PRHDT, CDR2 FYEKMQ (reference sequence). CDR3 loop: CASSLGRLYNEQFF. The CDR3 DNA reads TGTGCCAGCAGCTTAGGGAGACTGTACAATGAGCAGTTCTTC.

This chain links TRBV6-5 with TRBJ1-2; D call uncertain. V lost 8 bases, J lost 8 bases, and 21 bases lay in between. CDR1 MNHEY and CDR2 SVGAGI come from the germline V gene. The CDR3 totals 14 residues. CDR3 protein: CASYQALSVGGYTF. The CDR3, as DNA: TGTGCCAGCTACCAGGCACTTTCGGTGGGCGGCTACACCTTC.

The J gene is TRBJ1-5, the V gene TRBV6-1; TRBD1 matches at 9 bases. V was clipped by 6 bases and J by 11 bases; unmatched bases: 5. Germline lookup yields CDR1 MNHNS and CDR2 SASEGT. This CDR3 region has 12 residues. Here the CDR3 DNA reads TGTGCCAGCAGGGGACAGGGAAGTACCCAGCATTTT. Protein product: CASRGQGSTQHF.

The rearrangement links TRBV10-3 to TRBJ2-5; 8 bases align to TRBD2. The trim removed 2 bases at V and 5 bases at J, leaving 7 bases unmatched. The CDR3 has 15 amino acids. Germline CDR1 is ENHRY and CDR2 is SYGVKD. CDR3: CAISEESGGSETQYF. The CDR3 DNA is TGTGCCATCAGTGAGGAGTCGGGAGGGAGCGAGACCCAGTACTTC.

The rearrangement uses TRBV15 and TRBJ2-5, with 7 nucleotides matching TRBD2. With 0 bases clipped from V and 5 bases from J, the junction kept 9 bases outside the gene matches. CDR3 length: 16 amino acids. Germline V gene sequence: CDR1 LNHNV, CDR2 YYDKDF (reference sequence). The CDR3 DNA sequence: TGTGCCACCAGCAGAGATTGGGCGGGAGTGGCGGAGACCCAGTACTTC. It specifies CATSRDWAGVAETQYF.